Below are 21 T cell receptor beta chains sequenced from a single sample in a study of blood T cell repertoires in COVID-19. Clones were read by immunoSEQ multiplex PCR, and TCRdb kept only the in-frame ones, dropping some. This sample yields approximately 97,000 clones, of which 81% are seen a single time; nearly 4.5% belongs to the top ten. The sample was peripheral blood. These receptors originate from a man between 60 and 75 years old with acute or convalescent COVID-19.

The chain is built from TRBV29-1 and TRBJ2-1; TRBD2 is a possible D gene (5 bases). Germline assignment: CDR1 SQVTM and CDR2 ANQGSEA. V was trimmed by 3 bases and J by 2 bases, leaving 11 bases between them. The CDR3 length is 14 residues. The CDR3 coding sequence is TGCAGCGTTGAGGGCCAGCGGCCCTACAATGAGCAGTTCTTC. Translated, it gives CSVEGQRPYNEQFF.

The J gene is TRBJ2-3, the V gene TRBV5-1; TRBD2 matches at 11 bases. Germline values: CDR1 SGHRS, CDR2 YFSETQ. The CDR3 runs 16 residues. J was trimmed by 5 bases and V by 6 bases; bases with no gene match: 11. The DNA for the CDR3 is TGCGCCAGCAATCAACTCGGGCTAGCGGGAGGAGATACGCAGTATTTT. Its translation: CASNQLGLAGGDTQYF.

This chain connects TRBV7-3 to TRBJ1-1; the D gene is possibly TRBD1 (5 bases). CDR1 and CDR2 from the germline V gene are SGHTA and FQGTGA. The CDR3 covers 14 residues. Trimming removed 5 bases at V and 1 base at J, with 11 bases between. CDR3 nucleotides: TGTGCCAGCAGCCCGCAGGGCTCGAACACTGAAGCTTTCTTT. Translated, it gives CASSPQGSNTEAFF.

The V gene is TRBV11-3, the J gene TRBJ2-1; a weak D match, TRBD1 (6 bases). Germline V lookup: CDR1 SGHNT, CDR2 YENEEA. V lost 0 bases, J lost 0 bases, and 15 bases lay in between. The CDR3 is made up of 18 amino acids. CDR3 bases: TGTGCCAGCAGCTTAGATTTACAGGGCCGTAGCTCCTACAATGAGCAGTTCTTC. Protein sequence: CASSLDLQGRSSYNEQFF.

The sample holds many counts of this clone. This chain joins TRBV6-6 and TRBJ1-4; D is uncertain. V was cut by 6 bases and J by 8 bases, with 16 bases left in between. The V gene's germline CDR1 is MNHNY and CDR2 SVGAGI (reference sequence). This CDR3 contains 14 residues. CDR3 nucleotides: TGTGCCAGCAGGTCCGGGAATCTTTGGGAAAAACTGTTTTTT. This encodes CASRSGNLWEKLFF.

This clone was observed once. The chain joins TRBV6-2 or TRBV6-3 to TRBJ2-1, with 12 bases fitting TRBD2. There are 20 residues in the CDR3. V gave up 6 bases and J gave up 3 bases; unmatched junction bases: 18. In germline, CDR1 is MNHEY, CDR2 SVGEGT. The CDR3 spells CASSPTRLAGAPTDYNEQFF. CDR3 DNA sequence: TGTGCCAGCAGCCCCACCCGACTAGCGGGAGCCCCCACCGACTACAATGAGCAGTTCTTC.

This clone was seen once. The chain is built from TRBV6-5 and TRBJ2-2, with TRBD2 as a possible D gene (5 bases). Trimming removed 5 bases from V and 4 bases from J, with 11 bases in between. The CDR3 sequence is 14 residues long. Germline V gene sequence: CDR1 MNHEY, CDR2 SVGAGI. CDR3 residues: CASSIKGVTGELFF. The CDR3 coding sequence is TGTGCCAGCAGTATAAAGGGAGTCACCGGGGAGCTGTTTTTT.

This sequence joins TRBV4-3 and TRBJ2-1; D perhaps matches TRBD2 (5 bases). Trimming shortened V by 4 bases and J by 4 bases, and 20 bases separated the two germline ends. The CDR3 contains 17 residues. The germline CDR1 and CDR2 sequences are LGHNA and YSLEER. For the CDR3, the DNA is TGCGCCAGCAGCCGAGTTTTCGGGATGGCGCCGTACAATGAGCAGTTCTTC. It translates to CASSRVFGMAPYNEQFF.

The rearrangement joins TRBV18 to TRBJ1-2; perhaps TRBD1 as D (5 bases). The CDR3 has 18 amino acids. V was clipped by 3 bases and J by 7 bases, with 27 bases between them. Germline-derived CDR1 and CDR2 are KGHSH and LQKENI. CDR3 DNA sequence: TGTGCCAGCTCACCTCCCCTATTCCGGGGCAAGAGTAGCGGTGGCTACACCTTC. Amino acids: CASSPPLFRGKSSGGYTF.

The rearrangement links TRBV15 to TRBJ2-3, with 8 positions matching TRBD1. This CDR3 comprises 16 residues. V shed 5 bases and J 2 bases; nucleotides not matched to a gene: 9. Per germline, CDR1 LNHNV and CDR2 YYDKDF (reference sequence). The CDR3 DNA reads as TGTGCCACCAGCGGACGACAGGGGTGGAACACAGATACGCAGTATTTT. It encodes CATSGRQGWNTDTQYF.

At least ten counts were recorded for this clone. This chain uses TRBV19 with TRBJ2-1, with 10 bases identical to TRBD2. V gave up 3 bases and J gave up 7 bases; unmatched junction bases: 3. CDR1 is LNHDA and CDR2 is SQIVND in the germline V gene (reference sequence). The CDR3 length is 14 residues. CDR3 nucleotide sequence: TGTGCCAGTAGTATGCTAGCGGGGGTTAATGAGCAGTTCTTC. Its protein is CASSMLAGVNEQFF.

This rearrangement joins TRBV4-1 to TRBJ1-2, with 10 bases that match TRBD1. The CDR3 runs 13 residues. Unmatched junction bases numbered 1, after V lost 4 bases and J lost 5 bases. The V gene's germline CDR1 is MGHRA and CDR2 YSYEKL. Here the CDR3 DNA reads TGCGCCAGCAGCCCGGGACAGGGGTATGGCTACACCTTC. Amino acids: CASSPGQGYGYTF.

This chain links TRBV30 with TRBJ2-2; 7 nucleotides align to TRBD1. There are 12 residues in the CDR3. Germline values: CDR1 GTSNPN, CDR2 SVGIG (reference sequence). With V trimmed by 2 bases and J by 7 bases, 1 base remained unmatched. The CDR3 protein is CAWSRQGGELFF. In DNA form, the CDR3 reads TGTGCCTGGAGTAGACAGGGCGGGGAGCTGTTTTTT.

The chain joins TRBV21-1 to TRBJ2-5; the table's TRBD2 call for D was not verified on the DNA. TRBV21-1 is a listed pseudogene. The CDR3 sequence is 21 residues long. The CDR3 coding sequence is TGTGCCGTCCAGCGACTAACTAGCGGGTGGCGGAAAAACTGGAGGTGGGAGACCCAGTACTTC. Translated: CAVQRLTSGWRKNWRWETQYF.

This sequence joins TRBV7-8 and TRBJ2-5; D gene uncertain. Germline lookup yields CDR1 SGHVS and CDR2 FQNEAQ. The ends were cut back, 5 bases at V and 5 bases at J, with 9 bases in the middle. CDR3 size: 12 residues. DNA of the CDR3: TGTGCCAGCAGCCGGGTACGGGAGACCCAGTACTTC. Amino acid sequence: CASSRVRETQYF.

The chain links TRBV3-1 (or the pseudogene TRBV3-2) to TRBJ2-7, with 7 bases identical to TRBD1. The ends lost 4 bases at V and 6 bases at J; junction bases unmatched: 15. Germline CDR1 is LGHDT and CDR2 is YNNKEL (reference sequence). This CDR3 has 16 residues. The CDR3 protein is CASSRHVGTDLGEQYF. CDR3 nucleotides: TGTGCCAGCAGCCGACACGTAGGGACAGATCTTGGCGAGCAGTACTTC.

The V gene is TRBV4-2, the J gene TRBJ2-3; the match to TRBD2 covers 10 bases. The germline gives CDR1 LGHNA, CDR2 YNFKEQ. This CDR3 has 17 amino acids. J gave up 5 bases and V 1 base, and 9 bases lay outside the gene matches. The chain's CDR3 is CASSQGPTAGGGDTQYF. CDR3 DNA sequence: TGTGCCAGCAGCCAAGGTCCTACAGCGGGAGGGGGAGATACGCAGTATTTT.

The chain combines TRBV27 with TRBJ2-7; maybe TRBD1 (6 bases). This CDR3 has 13 amino acids. The germline V gene encodes CDR1 MNHEY and CDR2 SMNVEV (reference sequence). Trimming took off 2 bases at V and 6 bases at J, with 11 bases between the two ends. CDR3 protein: CASSLTTGREQYF. In DNA, the CDR3 is TGTGCCAGCAGTTTAACTACAGGGCGCGAGCAGTACTTC.

The gene calls are TRBV6-5 and TRBJ1-2, with 10 bases aligning to TRBD1. CDR3 size: 15 residues. Germline CDR1 and CDR2: MNHEY and SVGAGI. V lost 6 bases, J lost 5 bases, and 9 bases stayed unmatched. The CDR3 coding sequence is TGTGCCAGCAGACCTCCGGGACAGGGGAAGTATGGCTACACCTTC. Its protein is CASRPPGQGKYGYTF.

The chain couples TRBV2 to TRBJ1-1, with 9 bases that match TRBD1. The V gene end was trimmed by 7 bases and the J gene end by 0 bases; junction bases not matched to a gene: 12. The CDR3 is 17 residues long. Looked up from germline, CDR1 is SNHLY and CDR2 is FYNNEI. CDR3: CASKYTGGAFLNTEAFF. CDR3 DNA: TGTGCCAGCAAATATACAGGGGGCGCCTTCTTGAACACTGAAGCTTTCTTT.

To note about this clone: Within the sample, other DNA sequences also encode this same CDR3. The V gene is TRBV12-3 or TRBV12-4, the J gene TRBJ2-1; 7 bases line up with TRBD2. There are 12 residues in the CDR3. V shed 1 base, J shed 12 bases, and the junction held 3 bases outside the gene matches. The CDR3 reads CASSLGERGQFF. As DNA, the CDR3 is TGTGCCAGCAGTTTAGGAGAGCGGGGGCAGTTCTTC.